These 5 T cell receptor beta chains were sequenced from one sample in a study of cytomegalovirus exposure and HLA in healthy donors. Primers included in the PCR were 60 Vbeta and 13 Jbeta primers. The assay was immunoSEQ multiplex PCR, and TCRdb's table has in-frame clones only and misses some. The sample holds some 74,000 clones, 65% to 70% seen once. Sequencing was carried out using PBMCs. Receptors were obtained from a man aged 35 to 55 in good health and CMV-seropositive.

The V gene is TRBV29-1, the J gene TRBJ2-7, with D possibly matching TRBD2 (5 bases). Germline CDR1 SQVTM, CDR2 ANQGSEA. V was cut by 7 bases and J by 0 bases, with 16 bases left in between. CDR3 length: 14 residues. CDR3 nucleotides: TGCAGCGCCCGTGAGCGGCAAAGCTCCTACGAGCAGTACTTC. This encodes CSARERQSSYEQYF.

The chain uses TRBV5-6 and TRBJ2-6; possibly TRBD2 for D (7 bases). V was clipped by 6 bases and J by 2 bases, with 12 bases between them. This CDR3 contains 15 residues. Germline assignment: CDR1 SGHDT and CDR2 YYEEEE. The DNA of the CDR3 is TGTGCCAGCACCCCGGGGGGCGCTGGGGCCAACGTCCTGACTTTC. Protein product: CASTPGGAGANVLTF.

The chain joins TRBV6-5 to TRBJ1-2; 8 bases are shared with TRBD1. Germline V CDR1 and CDR2: MNHEY, SVGAGI. The CDR3 length is 16 residues. V was pared by 3 bases and J by 1 base, with 7 bases of the junction left unmatched. This chain's CDR3 is CASSYLAGGNNYGYTF. The CDR3 nucleotides are TGTGCCAGCAGTTATTTGGCAGGGGGCAATAACTATGGCTACACCTTC.

This clone turned up a few times. The chain uses TRBV6-5 and TRBJ1-6; 8 bases line up with TRBD1. CDR1 is MNHEY and CDR2 is SVGAGI in the germline V gene. The ends lost 6 bases at V and 2 bases at J; junction bases unmatched: 0. CDR3 length equals 14 residues. This chain's CDR3 is CASRTGAYNSPLHF. The CDR3 DNA reads as TGTGCCAGCAGGACAGGGGCCTATAATTCACCCCTCCACTTT.

V is TRBV7-9 and J is TRBJ2-7; D perhaps matches TRBD1 (6 bases). This CDR3 region has 13 residues. V was shortened by 5 bases and J by 5 bases, with 13 bases between the two germline ends. CDR1 SEHNR and CDR2 FQNEAQ come from the germline V gene (reference sequence). CDR3 nucleotides: TGTGCCAGCAGCCCCCACGAGGGGGACGAGCAGTACTTC. This encodes CASSPHEGDEQYF.